These 22 T cell receptor beta chains share one sample of origin, sequenced in a study of blood T cell repertoires in COVID-19. The method was immunoSEQ multiplex PCR; TCRdb's version includes in-frame clones alone and lacks a portion of them. In the table there are fewer than 500,000 clones, roughly 91% of which are singletons. Sequenced sample: peripheral blood. The receptor set was obtained from a woman in her 30s with acute or convalescent COVID-19.

This rearrangement joins TRBV29-1 to TRBJ2-7; 9 nucleotides line up with TRBD1. The junction had 6 bases not matched to a gene; V was cut back by 8 bases and J by 4 bases. The CDR3 is 12 amino acids. The V gene's germline CDR1 is SQVTM and CDR2 ANQGSEA. CDR3 DNA: TGCAGCATAGGACAGGGGCGATACGAGCAGTACTTC. This gives the protein CSIGQGRYEQYF.

The V gene is TRBV24-1, the J gene TRBJ2-5; the match to TRBD1 covers 8 bases. The ends lost 3 bases at V and 0 bases at J; junction bases unmatched: 5. In germline, CDR1 is KGHDR, CDR2 SFDVKD. The CDR3 is 16 amino acids. The CDR3 sequence is CATSDPTGDNQETQYF. In DNA form, the CDR3 reads TGTGCCACCAGTGATCCGACAGGGGATAACCAAGAGACCCAGTACTTC.

J is TRBJ2-3 and V is TRBV4-1; the match to TRBD2 covers 11 bases. This CDR3 comprises 17 residues. V lost 0 bases to trimming and J lost 1 base; unmatched junction nucleotides: 3. CDR1 MGHRA and CDR2 YSYEKL come from the germline V gene. CDR3 bases: TGCGCCAGCAGCCAAGACCAACTAGCGGGGGGCACAGATACGCAGTATTTT. This sequence encodes CASSQDQLAGGTDTQYF.

This chain uses TRBV5-4 with TRBJ1-2; TRBD1 matches at 8 bases. V shed 2 bases, J shed 1 base, and the junction held 7 bases outside the gene matches. The CDR3 sequence is 16 residues long. Germline values: CDR1 SGHNT, CDR2 YYREEE (reference sequence). This chain's CDR3 is CASSFTGTGYNYGYTF. The DNA for the CDR3 is TGTGCCAGCAGCTTCACCGGGACAGGATATAACTATGGCTACACCTTC.

This clone was seen once. J is TRBJ2-3 and V is TRBV11-2; weak D call: TRBD2 (5 bases). The CDR3 is 14 amino acids. V lost 5 bases, J lost 4 bases, and 13 bases lay in between. CDR1 is SGHAT, CDR2 FQNNGV, per germline. The CDR3 protein is CASSPPIAPDTQYF. The CDR3 coding sequence is TGTGCCAGCAGCCCGCCCATAGCGCCAGATACGCAGTATTTT.

This chain uses TRBV25-1 with TRBJ2-7, with 8 bases aligning to TRBD1. Germline CDR1 MGHDK, CDR2 SYGVNS. V was pared by 2 bases and J by 5 bases, with 5 bases of the junction left unmatched. The CDR3 consists of 14 residues. The chain's CDR3 is CASSEARGRDEQYF. CDR3 nucleotides: TGTGCCAGCAGTGAAGCCAGGGGGCGCGACGAGCAGTACTTC.

This clone was counted once. The gene calls are TRBV28 and TRBJ1-6; possibly TRBD1 for D (5 bases). Germline values: CDR1 MDHEN, CDR2 SYDVKM. Trimming removed 6 bases from V and 6 bases from J, with 18 bases in between. This CDR3 region has 16 residues. CDR3 in amino acids: CASSKRSGTSNSPLHF. The DNA of the CDR3 is TGTGCCAGCAGCAAAAGGTCCGGGACTAGTAATTCACCCCTCCACTTT.

This clone was seen once. This chain's CDR3 is CASSLFATEETQYF. The CDR3 DNA sequence: TGTGCCAGCAGCTTGTTCGCGACAGAAGAGACCCAGTACTTC. This rearrangement joins TRBV5-6 to TRBJ2-5, with a weak D call TRBD1 (5 bases). The CDR3 extends over 14 amino acids. V lost 1 base and J 3 bases, leaving 10 bases between the germline ends. CDR1 and CDR2 from the germline V gene are SGHDT and YYEEEE. Looking up the rest from reference TRBV5-6 and TRBJ2-5 gives the full variable domain: DAGVTQSPTHLIKTRGQQVTLRCSPKSGHDTVSWYQQALGQGPQFIFQYYEEEERQRGNFPDRFSGHQFPNYSSELNVNALLLGDSALYLCASSLFATEETQYFGPGTRLLVL.

With respect to this clone: The sample holds other DNA sequences that translate to the same CDR3. This chain uses TRBV4-1 with TRBJ2-2; 9 bases align to TRBD1. V dropped 7 bases and J dropped 1; count of bases not matched to a gene: 1. Germline lookup yields CDR1 MGHRA and CDR2 YSYEKL. CDR3 length equals 14 residues. The CDR3 nucleotides are TGCGCCAGCATGGACAGGGGGAACACCGGGGAGCTGTTTTTT. Protein sequence: CASMDRGNTGELFF.

The chain links TRBV5-1 to TRBJ1-6; possible D gene TRBD1, 5 bases. This CDR3 has 14 amino acids. V lost 0 bases to trimming and J lost 8 bases, with 9 bases between them. Germline V gene lookup returns CDR1 SGHRS and CDR2 YFSETQ. In nucleotides, the CDR3 is TGCGCCAGCAGCTTGGGGGGGAGGGATTCACCCCTCCACTTT. Protein product: CASSLGGRDSPLHF.

This rearrangement joins TRBV18 to TRBJ1-3; TRBD1 matches 10 bases. The germline V gene has CDR1 KGHSH and CDR2 LQKENI. V lost 4 bases, J lost 6 bases, and 6 bases stayed unmatched. The length of the CDR3 is 15 residues. Written as DNA, the CDR3 is TGTGCCAGCTCACGTTCGGGACAGGGGACAAACACCATATATTTT. It yields the protein CASSRSGQGTNTIYF. Filled out from reference TRBV18 and TRBJ1-3, the complete variable domain reads NAGVMQNPRHLVRRRGQEARLRCSPMKGHSHVYWYRQLPEEGLKFMVYLQKENIIDESGMPKERFSAEFPKEGPSILRIQQVVRGDSAAYFCASSRSGQGTNTIYFGEGSWLTVV.

The V call is TRBV6-5, the J call TRBJ2-7; 7 bases are shared with TRBD2. The germline V gene has CDR1 MNHEY and CDR2 SVGAGI. J lost 3 bases, V lost 0 bases, and 5 bases had no gene match. The CDR3 length is 15 residues. This chain's CDR3 is CASSYSWGGSYEQYF. CDR3 nucleotide sequence: TGTGCCAGCAGTTACTCCTGGGGGGGGAGCTACGAGCAGTACTTC.

V is TRBV11-2 and J is TRBJ1-4, with 7 bases matching TRBD1. Trimming at V came to 5 bases and at J to 2 bases, leaving 5 bases not matched to a gene. Germline CDR1 is SGHAT and CDR2 is FQNNGV. The CDR3 totals 15 residues. This chain's CDR3 is CASSLRGGTNEKLFF. The CDR3 DNA is TGTGCCAGCAGCCTCCGAGGGGGCACTAATGAAAAACTGTTTTTT.

The rearrangement uses TRBV7-2 and TRBJ1-3, with D hard to call. This CDR3 is 15 amino acids long. CDR1 is SGHTA, CDR2 FQGNSA, per germline. The germline V and J ends were trimmed by 2 bases and 0 bases, with 8 bases remaining between them. CDR3 nucleotides: TGTGCCAGCAGCTTATCCAGGTACTCTGGAAACACCATATATTTT. Residues: CASSLSRYSGNTIYF.

The chain recombines TRBV6-5 with TRBJ2-3, with TRBD1 as a possible D gene (5 bases). V shed 7 bases and J shed 0 bases, with 8 bases lying between them. The CDR3 loop spans 13 amino acids. The germline V gene has CDR1 MNHEY and CDR2 SVGAGI. For the CDR3, the DNA is TGTGCCAGCACCACAGGTAGCACAGATACGCAGTATTTT. This encodes CASTTGSTDTQYF.

The chain combines TRBV2 with TRBJ1-4, with 9 bases fitting TRBD1. This CDR3 region has 14 residues. Trimming removed 5 bases from V and 8 bases from J; junction bases left unmatched: 6. CDR1 is SNHLY and CDR2 is FYNNEI in the germline V gene. The CDR3 region has the DNA TGTGCCAGCAGTCGGGACAGGGCTATCGAAAAACTGTTTTTT. It codes for CASSRDRAIEKLFF.

The rearrangement joins TRBV30 to TRBJ2-7; 7 nucleotides align to TRBD1. V trimming: 3 bases; J trimming: 3 bases; junction bases outside the gene matches: 11. Germline CDR1 GTSNPN, CDR2 SVGIG (reference sequence). The CDR3 consists of 15 residues. CDR3 sequence (DNA): TGTGCCTGGAGGAGAGGCAGGGGGATCGGCTACGAGCAGTACTTC. Residues: CAWRRGRGIGYEQYF.

A single count supports this clone. CDR3 bases: TGCGCCAGCAGCTCAACCCGGGACATTCAGTACTTC. Encoded protein: CASSSTRDIQYF. The gene calls are TRBV5-1 and TRBJ2-4; D call uncertain. This CDR3 region has 12 residues. Germline lookup yields CDR1 SGHRS and CDR2 YFSETQ. V was pared by 3 bases and J by 8 bases, with 9 bases between.

The gene calls are TRBV5-6 and TRBJ2-7; perhaps TRBD1 as D (5 bases). The CDR3 spans 14 residues. CDR1 is SGHDT and CDR2 is YYEEEE in the germline V gene. Trimming took 4 bases from V and 3 from J, leaving 14 bases between them. The CDR3 DNA sequence: TGTGCCAGCAGCATTGGCGGACAATACTACGAGCAGTACTTC. It is translated as CASSIGGQYYEQYF.

This chain uses TRBV19 with TRBJ1-3, with no clear D. Germline lookup yields CDR1 LNHDA and CDR2 SQIVND (reference sequence). The V end was cut by 6 bases, the J end by 4 bases, with 10 bases between. The CDR3 contains 13 residues. In DNA form, the CDR3 reads TGTGCCAGTAGCCAGAATTTGGGAAACACCATATATTTT. It encodes CASSQNLGNTIYF.

This clone was found a few times. This chain connects TRBV28 to TRBJ1-3; 8 nucleotides line up with TRBD1. V shed 6 bases and J 4 bases; nucleotides not matched to a gene: 5. The germline V gene encodes CDR1 MDHEN and CDR2 SYDVKM. The CDR3 is made up of 14 amino acids. CDR3 nucleotides: TGTGCCAGCAGCCCAGGGGACAGGGGAAACACCATATATTTT. It codes for CASSPGDRGNTIYF.

This clone was counted only a few times. The chain uses TRBV7-2 and TRBJ2-7, with TRBD1 matching 9 bases. The V and J ends lost 5 bases and 2 bases, in that order; junction bases with no gene match: 7. Looked up from germline, CDR1 is SGHTA and CDR2 is FQGNSA. The CDR3 has 15 amino acids. The CDR3 loop is CASSMTGGVPYEQYF. The CDR3, as DNA: TGTGCCAGCAGCATGACAGGGGGAGTTCCCTACGAGCAGTACTTC. The whole variable domain, filled in from reference TRBV7-2 and TRBJ2-7, reads GAGVSQSPSNKVTEKGKDVELRCDPISGHTALYWYRQSLGQGLEFLIYFQGNSAPDKSGLPSDRFSAERTGGSVSTLTIQRTQQEDSAVYLCASSMTGGVPYEQYFGPGTRLTVT.